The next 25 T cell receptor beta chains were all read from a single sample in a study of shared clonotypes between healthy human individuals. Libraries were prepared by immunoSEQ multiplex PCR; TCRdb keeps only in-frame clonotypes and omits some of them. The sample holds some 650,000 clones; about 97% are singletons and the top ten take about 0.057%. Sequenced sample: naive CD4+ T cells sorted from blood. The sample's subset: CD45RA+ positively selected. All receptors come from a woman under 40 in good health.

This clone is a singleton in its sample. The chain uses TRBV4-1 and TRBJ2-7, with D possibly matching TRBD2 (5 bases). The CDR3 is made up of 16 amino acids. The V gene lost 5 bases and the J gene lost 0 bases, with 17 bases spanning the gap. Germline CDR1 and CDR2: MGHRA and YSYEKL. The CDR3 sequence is CASSLTGKPGSYEQYF. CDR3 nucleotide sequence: TGCGCCAGCAGCTTAACCGGGAAACCCGGCTCCTACGAGCAGTACTTC.

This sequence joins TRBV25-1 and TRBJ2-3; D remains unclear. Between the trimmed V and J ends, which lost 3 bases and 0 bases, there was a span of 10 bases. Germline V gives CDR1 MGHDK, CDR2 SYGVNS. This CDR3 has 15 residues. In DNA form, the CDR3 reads TGTGCCAGCAGTGACCAGCCAGTAAGCACAGATACGCAGTATTTT. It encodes CASSDQPVSTDTQYF.

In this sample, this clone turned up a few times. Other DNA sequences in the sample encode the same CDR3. CDR3 nucleotides: TGCGCCAGCAGCTTGGCAGGGGGCAATCAGCCCCAGCATTTT. Its translation is CASSLAGGNQPQHF. This sequence joins TRBV5-1 and TRBJ1-5, with TRBD1 as a possible D gene (6 bases). The CDR3 length is 14 residues. Germline CDR1 reads SGHRS; CDR2 reads YFSETQ. V shed 0 bases and J shed 2 bases, with 6 bases lying between them.

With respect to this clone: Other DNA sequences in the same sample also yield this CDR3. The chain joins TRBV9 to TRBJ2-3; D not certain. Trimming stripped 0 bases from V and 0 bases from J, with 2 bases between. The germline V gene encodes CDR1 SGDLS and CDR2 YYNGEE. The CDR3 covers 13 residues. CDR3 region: CASSVVSTDTQYF. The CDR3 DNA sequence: TGTGCCAGCAGCGTAGTCAGCACAGATACGCAGTATTTT.

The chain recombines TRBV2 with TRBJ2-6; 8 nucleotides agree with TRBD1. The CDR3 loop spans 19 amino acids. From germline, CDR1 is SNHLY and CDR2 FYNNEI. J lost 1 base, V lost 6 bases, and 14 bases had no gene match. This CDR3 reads CASSTRTGSSSSGANVLTF. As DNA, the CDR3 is TGTGCCAGCAGCACCAGGACAGGGAGCTCATCATCTGGGGCCAACGTCCTGACTTTC.

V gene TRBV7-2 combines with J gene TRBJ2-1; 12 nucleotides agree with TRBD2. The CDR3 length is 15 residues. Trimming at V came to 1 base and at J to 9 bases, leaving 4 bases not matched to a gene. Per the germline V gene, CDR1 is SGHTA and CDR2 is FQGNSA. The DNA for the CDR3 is TGTGCCAGCAGCTTAGGGGCTAGCGGGAGGGTTGAGCAGTTCTTC. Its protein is CASSLGASGRVEQFF.

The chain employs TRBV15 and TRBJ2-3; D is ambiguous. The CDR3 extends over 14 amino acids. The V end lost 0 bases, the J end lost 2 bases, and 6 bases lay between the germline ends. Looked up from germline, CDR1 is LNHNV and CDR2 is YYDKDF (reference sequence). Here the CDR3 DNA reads TGTGCCACCAGCAGAGAAGGCGTCACAGATACGCAGTATTTT. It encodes CATSREGVTDTQYF.

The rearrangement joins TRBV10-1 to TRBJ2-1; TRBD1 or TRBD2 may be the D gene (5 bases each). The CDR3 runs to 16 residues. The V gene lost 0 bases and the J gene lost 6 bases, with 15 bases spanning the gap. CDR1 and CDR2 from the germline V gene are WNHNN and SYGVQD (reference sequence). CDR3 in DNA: TGCGCCAGCAGTGAGTCAGTATTGGGGACGATCAATGAGCAGTTCTTC. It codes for CASSESVLGTINEQFF.

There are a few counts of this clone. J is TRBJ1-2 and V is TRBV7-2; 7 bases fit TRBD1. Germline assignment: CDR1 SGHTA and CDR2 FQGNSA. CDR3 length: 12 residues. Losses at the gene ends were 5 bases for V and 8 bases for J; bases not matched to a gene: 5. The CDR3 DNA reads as TGTGCCAGCAGCATAGACAGGGTCGGCTACACCTTC. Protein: CASSIDRVGYTF.

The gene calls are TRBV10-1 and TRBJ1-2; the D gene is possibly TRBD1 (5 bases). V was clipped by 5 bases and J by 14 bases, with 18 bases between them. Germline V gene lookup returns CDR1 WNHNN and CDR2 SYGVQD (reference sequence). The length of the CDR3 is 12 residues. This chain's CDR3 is CASSLRTPETTF. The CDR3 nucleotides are TGCGCCAGCAGTCTCAGGACACCGGAAACTACCTTC.

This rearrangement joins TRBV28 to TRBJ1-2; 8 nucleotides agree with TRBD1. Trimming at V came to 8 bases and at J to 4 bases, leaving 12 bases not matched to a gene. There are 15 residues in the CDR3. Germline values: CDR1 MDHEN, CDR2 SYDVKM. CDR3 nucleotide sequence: TGTGCCAGCGGATCGTCGGGACAGGCAGTCTATGGCTACACCTTC. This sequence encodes CASGSSGQAVYGYTF.

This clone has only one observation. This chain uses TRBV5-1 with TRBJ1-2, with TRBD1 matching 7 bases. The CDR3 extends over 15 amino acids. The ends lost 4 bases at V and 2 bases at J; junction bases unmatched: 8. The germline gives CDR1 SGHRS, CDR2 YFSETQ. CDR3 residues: CASSRGGTENYGYTF. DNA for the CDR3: TGCGCCAGCAGCCGTGGTGGGACAGAGAACTATGGCTACACCTTC.

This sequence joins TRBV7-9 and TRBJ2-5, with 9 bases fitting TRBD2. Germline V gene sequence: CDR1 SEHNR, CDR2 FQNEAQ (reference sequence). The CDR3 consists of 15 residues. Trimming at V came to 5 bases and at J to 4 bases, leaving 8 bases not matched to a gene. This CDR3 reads CASSGVAGVGETQYF. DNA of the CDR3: TGTGCCAGCAGCGGGGTAGCGGGAGTAGGAGAGACCCAGTACTTC.

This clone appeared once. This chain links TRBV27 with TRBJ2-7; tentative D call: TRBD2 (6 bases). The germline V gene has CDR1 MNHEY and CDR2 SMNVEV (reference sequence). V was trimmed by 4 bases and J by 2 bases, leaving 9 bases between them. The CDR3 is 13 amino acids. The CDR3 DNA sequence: TGTGCCAGCAGTTGGGACTGGACCTACGAGCAGTACTTC. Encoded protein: CASSWDWTYEQYF.

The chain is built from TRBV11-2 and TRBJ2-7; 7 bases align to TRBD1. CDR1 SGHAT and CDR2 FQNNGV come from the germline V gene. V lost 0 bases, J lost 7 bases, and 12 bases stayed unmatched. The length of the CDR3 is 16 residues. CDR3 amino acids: CASSLDLTGIPLEQYF. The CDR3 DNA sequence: TGTGCCAGCAGCTTAGATTTGACAGGGATACCCTTGGAGCAGTACTTC.

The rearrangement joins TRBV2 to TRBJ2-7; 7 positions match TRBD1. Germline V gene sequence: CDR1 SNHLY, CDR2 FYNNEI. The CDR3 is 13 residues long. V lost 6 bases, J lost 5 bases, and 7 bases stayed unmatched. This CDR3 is CASRATGIHEQYF. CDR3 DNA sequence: TGTGCCAGCAGAGCGACAGGGATCCACGAGCAGTACTTC. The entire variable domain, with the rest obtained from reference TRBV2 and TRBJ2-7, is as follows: EPEVTQTPSHQVTQMGQEVILRCVPISNHLYFYWYRQILGQKVEFLVSFYNNEISEKSEIFDDQFSVERPDGSNFTLKIRSTKLEDSAMYFCASRATGIHEQYFGPGTRLTVT.

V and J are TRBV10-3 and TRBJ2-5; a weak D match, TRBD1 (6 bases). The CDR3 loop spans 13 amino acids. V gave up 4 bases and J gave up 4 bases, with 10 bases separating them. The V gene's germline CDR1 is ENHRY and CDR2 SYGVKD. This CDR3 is CAISGGLAETQYF. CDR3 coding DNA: TGTGCCATCAGTGGGGGGCTCGCAGAGACCCAGTACTTC.

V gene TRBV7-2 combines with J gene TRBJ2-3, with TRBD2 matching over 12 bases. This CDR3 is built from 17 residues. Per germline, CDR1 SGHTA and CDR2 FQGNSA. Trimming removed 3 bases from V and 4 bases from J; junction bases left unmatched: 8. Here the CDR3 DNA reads TGTGCCAGCAGCTTCGGGTGGCTAGCGGGAGGGGCAGATACGCAGTATTTT. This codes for CASSFGWLAGGADTQYF.

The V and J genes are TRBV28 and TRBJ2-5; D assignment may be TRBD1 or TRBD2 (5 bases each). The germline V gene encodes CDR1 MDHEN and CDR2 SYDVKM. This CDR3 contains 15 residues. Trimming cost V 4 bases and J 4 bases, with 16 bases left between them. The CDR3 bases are TGTGCCAGCAGTTCTACTAGTGGACACCGAGAGACCCAGTACTTC. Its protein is CASSSTSGHRETQYF.

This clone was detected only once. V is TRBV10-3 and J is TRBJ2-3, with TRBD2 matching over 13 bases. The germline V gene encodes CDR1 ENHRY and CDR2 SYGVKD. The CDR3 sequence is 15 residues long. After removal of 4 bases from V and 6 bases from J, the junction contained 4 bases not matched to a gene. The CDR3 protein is CAISVGLAGTDTQYF. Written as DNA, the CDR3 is TGTGCCATCAGTGTGGGACTAGCGGGAACTGATACGCAGTATTTT.

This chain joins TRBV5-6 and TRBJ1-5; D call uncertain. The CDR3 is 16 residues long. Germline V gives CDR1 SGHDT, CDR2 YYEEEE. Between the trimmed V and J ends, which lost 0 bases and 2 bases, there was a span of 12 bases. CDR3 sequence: CASSLAGEMRNQPQHF. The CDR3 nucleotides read TGTGCCAGCAGCTTGGCTGGGGAAATGCGCAATCAGCCCCAGCATTTT. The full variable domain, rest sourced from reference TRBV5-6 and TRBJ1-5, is DAGVTQSPTHLIKTRGQQVTLRCSPKSGHDTVSWYQQALGQGPQFIFQYYEEEERQRGNFPDRFSGHQFPNYSSELNVNALLLGDSALYLCASSLAGEMRNQPQHFGDGTRLSIL.

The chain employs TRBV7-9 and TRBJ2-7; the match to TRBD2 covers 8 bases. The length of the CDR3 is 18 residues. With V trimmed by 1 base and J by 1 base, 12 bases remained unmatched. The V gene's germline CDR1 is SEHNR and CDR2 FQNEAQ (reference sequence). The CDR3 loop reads CASSLGTVGGRFSYEQYF. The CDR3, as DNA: TGTGCCAGCAGCTTAGGTACGGTCGGCGGGAGGTTTTCCTACGAGCAGTACTTC.

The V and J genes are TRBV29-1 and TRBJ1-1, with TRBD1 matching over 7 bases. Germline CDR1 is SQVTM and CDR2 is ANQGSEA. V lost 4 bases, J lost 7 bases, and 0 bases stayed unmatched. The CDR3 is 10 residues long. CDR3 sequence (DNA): TGCAGCGTTGGGGACAGTGAAGCTTTCTTT. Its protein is CSVGDSEAFF.

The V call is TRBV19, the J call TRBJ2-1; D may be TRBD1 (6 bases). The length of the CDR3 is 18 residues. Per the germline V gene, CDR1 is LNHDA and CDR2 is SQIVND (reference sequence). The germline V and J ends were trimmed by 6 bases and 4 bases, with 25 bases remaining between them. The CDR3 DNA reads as TGTGCCAGTAGCGGGACACTCGGCCGAACTTCCCCTTACAATGAGCAGTTCTTC. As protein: CASSGTLGRTSPYNEQFF.

For the CDR3, the DNA is TGTGCCAGCAGCTTTACAGGGGGGTACCAAGAGACCCAGTACTTC. It yields the protein CASSFTGGYQETQYF. The chain uses TRBV7-9 and TRBJ2-5; 8 bases line up with TRBD1. The CDR3 is made up of 15 amino acids. V dropped 3 bases and J dropped 0; count of bases not matched to a gene: 3. In germline, CDR1 is SEHNR, CDR2 FQNEAQ (reference sequence).